This TCR beta chain appears in the sequencing data of a study of shared clonotypes between healthy human individuals. Overall study context: Three plates each covered CD4 naive and memory; CD8 naive two, CD8 memory one. Study-level results: Around 5.3% of naive CD4 clonotypes were shared across a few donors. Limited genetic and exposure-history diversity came from having few donors. Researchers found naive subsets generally carried larger estimated richness than memory subsets.

Using immunoSEQ multiplex PCR, the repertoire was profiled, and TCRdb retains in-frame clones only, with some absent. The repertoire holds about 680,000 clones, with under 95% as singletons. CD45RO-negative CD8 cells positively selected for CCR7 made up the naive population, which excluded terminally differentiated effector memory CD45RA+ cells. In regard to this clone: Its antigen is not known.

The clonotype originates from a man aged 25-45 years in good health. Input material: naive CD8+ T cells sorted from blood.

The CDR3: CASSQNSGELAYEQYF. For the CDR3, the DNA is TGCGCCAGCAGCCAAAATAGCGGAGAGCTAGCCTACGAGCAGTACTTC. The chain links TRBV4-1 to TRBJ2-7; maybe TRBD2 (6 bases). The CDR3 runs to 16 residues. From germline, CDR1 is MGHRA and CDR2 YSYEKL. V was shortened by 2 bases and J by 2 bases, with 16 bases between the two germline ends.